This passage covers 20 T cell receptor beta chains from one sample sequenced in a study of CD8 T cells in ankylosing spondylitis. Each CDR3 protein is one row after TCRdb ran MiXCR on the 5' RACE reads. Among hundreds of thousands of distinct CDR3 sequences listed, 20% to 30% were seen once. The sequenced material came from blood, either unsorted or a sorted T cell fraction (not recorded which). Receptor source: a male donor with ankylosing spondylitis or in good health (not recorded which).

This clonotype was counted ten times or more. V gene TRBV5-1 combines with J gene TRBJ1-2, with 10 bases lining up with TRBD1. Trimming took 1 base from V and 6 from J; bases not matched to a gene: 9. This CDR3 is 16 amino acids long. Germline CDR1 is SGHRS and CDR2 is YFSETQ. CDR3 coding DNA: TGCGCCAGCAGCTTGAGAAGTTGGACAGGGGGAGATGGCTACACCTTC. Its translation is CASSLRSWTGGDGYTF. Combining the CDR3 with reference TRBV5-1 and TRBJ1-2 gives the whole variable domain KAGVTQTPRYLIKTRGQQVTLSCSPISGHRSVSWYQQTPGQGLQFLFEYFSETQRNKGNFPGRFSGRQFSNSRSEMNVSTLELGDSALYLCASSLRSWTGGDGYTFGSGTRLTVV.

This clonotype was counted ten times or more. This chain links TRBV12-3 or TRBV12-4 with TRBJ2-4; TRBD1 agrees at 9 bases. This CDR3 is built from 17 residues. V shed 5 bases, J shed 1 base, and the junction held 9 bases outside the gene matches. DNA for the CDR3: TGTGCCAGCAGTCCCGGGACAGGGAAGTTCGCCAAAAACATTCAGTACTTC. Translation gives CASSPGTGKFAKNIQYF.

The chain recombines TRBV5-1 with TRBJ2-1, with D perhaps TRBD2 (6 bases). The CDR3 extends over 13 amino acids. Germline CDR1 SGHRS, CDR2 YFSETQ. Trimming removed 4 bases from V and 10 bases from J, with 15 bases in between. The CDR3 bases are TGCGCCAGCAGCGCGGAGACTAGGTTCGAGCAGTTCTTC. This codes for CASSAETRFEQFF.

In this sample, this clonotype turned up a few times. The chain links TRBV29-1 to TRBJ2-5, with TRBD2 as a possible D gene (5 bases). V was clipped by 6 bases and J by 7 bases, with 15 bases between them. This CDR3 contains 12 residues. Germline V gene data show CDR1 as SQVTM and CDR2 as ANQGSEA. The CDR3 DNA is TGCAGCGTGAGGGAGATAGCAGGGACCCAGTACTTC. It encodes CSVREIAGTQYF.

This clonotype was seen repeatedly, ten times or more. The genes are TRBV6-5 and TRBJ2-7, with D possibly TRBD1 on 6 matching bases. Trimming cost V 0 bases and J 7 bases, with 16 bases left between them. This CDR3 spans 15 amino acids. CDR1 and CDR2 from the germline V gene are MNHEY and SVGAGI. CDR3 amino acids: CASSYSTAGAWEQYF. The DNA for the CDR3 is TGTGCCAGCAGTTACTCGACGGCAGGGGCCTGGGAGCAGTACTTC.

V is TRBV6-6 and J is TRBJ2-7; maybe TRBD2 (5 bases). The CDR3 has 12 amino acids. CDR1 is MNHNY, CDR2 SVGAGI, per germline (reference sequence). Trimming took off 3 bases at V and 3 bases at J, with 6 bases between the two ends. The CDR3 here is CASSYEGYEQYF. For the CDR3, the DNA is TGTGCCAGCAGTTATGAGGGCTACGAGCAGTACTTC.

This clonotype has a count of ten or more. The chain links TRBV5-1 to TRBJ2-7, with D possibly being TRBD2 (7 bases). Germline CDR1 and CDR2: SGHRS and YFSETQ. This CDR3 is built from 15 residues. With 4 bases removed from V and 3 bases from J, the gap between germline ends came to 17 bases. This chain's CDR3 is CASSLTTGGHYEQYF. CDR3 in DNA: TGCGCCAGCAGCCTCACAACGGGGGGCCACTACGAGCAGTACTTC.

This clonotype was observed many times. The CDR3 loop is CASSATGTPANTGELFF. CDR3 bases: TGTGCCAGCAGCGCAACCGGGACACCAGCGAACACCGGGGAGCTGTTTTTT. The chain is built from TRBV5-8 and TRBJ2-2; tentative D call: TRBD1 (6 bases). The CDR3 spans 17 residues. The V gene lost 4 bases and the J gene lost 0 bases, with 16 bases spanning the gap. Germline V CDR1 and CDR2: SGHTS, YDEGEE.

At least ten counts were recorded for this clonotype. The V and J genes are TRBV2 and TRBJ2-2, with D uncertain. Trimming took off 3 bases at V and 2 bases at J, with 10 bases between the two ends. This CDR3 region has 15 residues. Germline loops: CDR1 SNHLY, CDR2 FYNNEI. The CDR3 coding sequence is TGTGCCAGCAGTGATTCCAAGAAAAACACCGGGGAGCTGTTTTTT. Its translation: CASSDSKKNTGELFF.

This chain joins TRBV7-8 and TRBJ2-5; D call uncertain. V was cut by 5 bases and J by 4 bases, with 14 bases left in between. CDR1 is SGHVS and CDR2 is FQNEAQ in the germline V gene. CDR3 length equals 14 residues. The CDR3 sequence: CASSVPRSTETQYF. The CDR3 bases are TGTGCCAGCAGCGTCCCCCGGAGTACAGAGACCCAGTACTTC.

This clonotype was seen ten or more times. The rearrangement joins TRBV20-1 to TRBJ2-7; D perhaps matches TRBD2 (6 bases). The ends were cut back, 1 base at V and 1 base at J, with 14 bases in the middle. This CDR3 has 15 amino acids. The V gene's germline CDR1 is DFQATT and CDR2 SNEGSKA (reference sequence). The CDR3 sequence is CSARASSGRSYEQYF. The CDR3 region has the DNA TGCAGTGCTAGAGCGAGTAGCGGAAGATCCTACGAGCAGTACTTC.

About this clonotype: Being one base from a much bigger clone, this may be a read error. The chain links TRBV7-9 to TRBJ2-5; 10 bases fit TRBD2. CDR3 length equals 16 residues. Germline-derived CDR1 and CDR2 are SEHNR and FQNEAQ (reference sequence). The CDR3: CASCLVWTSGQETQYF. As DNA, the CDR3 is TGTGCCAGCTGCTTAGTATGGACTAGCGGCCAAGAGACCCAGTACTTC.

This clonotype has a count of ten or more. The chain recombines TRBV7-2 with TRBJ2-3, with TRBD2 matching over 7 bases. V was clipped by 5 bases and J by 0 bases; unmatched bases: 11. CDR1 and CDR2 (germline): SGHTA, FQGNSA. The CDR3 is made up of 17 amino acids. CDR3 loop: CASSPRYRGGSTDTQYF. Written as DNA, the CDR3 is TGTGCCAGCAGCCCCAGATATAGGGGAGGGAGCACAGATACGCAGTATTTT.

This clonotype occurred a few times. The rearrangement joins TRBV29-1 to TRBJ2-3, with a possible D match to TRBD2 (6 bases). Germline assignment: CDR1 SQVTM and CDR2 ANQGSEA. Trimming removed 4 bases at V and 5 bases at J, with 13 bases between. This CDR3 is built from 13 residues. CDR3 bases: TGCAGCGTTGGTGGCTCCGGGGGAGATACGCAGTATTTT. It yields the protein CSVGGSGGDTQYF.

This chain joins TRBV5-1 and TRBJ2-5, with TRBD2 identical over 10 bases. CDR3 length: 15 residues. V was clipped by 1 base and J by 4 bases; unmatched bases: 4. Germline V gene lookup returns CDR1 SGHRS and CDR2 YFSETQ. The CDR3 region is CASSLLAGGAETQYF. CDR3 sequence (DNA): TGCGCCAGCAGCTTGTTAGCGGGAGGAGCAGAGACCCAGTACTTC.

This clonotype was recorded a few times. The chain couples TRBV5-1 to TRBJ2-7; D gene ambiguous. The CDR3 consists of 13 residues. With 4 bases removed from V and 6 bases from J, the gap between germline ends came to 14 bases. Germline-derived CDR1 and CDR2 are SGHRS and YFSETQ. CDR3 in DNA: TGCGCCAGCAGCGCGGCCCCTCGGTTCGAGCAGTACTTC. This gives the protein CASSAAPRFEQYF.

This clonotype has more than one count but fewer than ten. The chain recombines TRBV15 with TRBJ2-7; TRBD2 aligns across 9 bases. J gave up 0 bases and V 0 bases, and 9 bases lay outside the gene matches. Per germline, CDR1 LNHNV and CDR2 YYDKDF (reference sequence). The CDR3 consists of 18 residues. The CDR3 DNA is TGTGCCACCAGCAGAGACGTTCCACTAGCGGGCCGCTCCTACGAGCAGTACTTC. It translates to CATSRDVPLAGRSYEQYF.

This clonotype was seen ten or more times. The J gene is TRBJ2-3, the V gene TRBV4-1; TRBD2 aligns across 10 bases. The CDR3 extends over 16 amino acids. Per the germline V gene, CDR1 is MGHRA and CDR2 is YSYEKL. The ends lost 2 bases at V and 1 base at J; junction bases unmatched: 3. CDR3 sequence reads: CASSQPGTSGTDTQYF. The CDR3 coding sequence is TGCGCCAGCAGCCAACCCGGGACTAGCGGCACAGATACGCAGTATTTT.

This clonotype was observed at least ten times. The J gene is TRBJ2-7, the V gene TRBV20-1; the match to TRBD2 covers 7 bases. Germline CDR1 DFQATT, CDR2 SNEGSKA (reference sequence). Trimming cost V 0 bases and J 3 bases; bases outside gene matches: 11. The CDR3 length is 16 residues. This chain's CDR3 is CSARDFGGSFGYEQYF. The CDR3 DNA sequence: TGCAGTGCTAGAGATTTTGGCGGGAGTTTCGGCTACGAGCAGTACTTC.

This clonotype was recorded a few times. This sequence joins TRBV20-1 and TRBJ2-3, with a tentative D call TRBD2 (6 bases). This CDR3 has 15 residues. V was pared by 6 bases and J by 1 base, with 17 bases between. The germline gives CDR1 DFQATT, CDR2 SNEGSKA (reference sequence). As DNA, the CDR3 is TGCAGTGCGAAGGGACTCCCTGGGGGCACAGATACGCAGTATTTT. The encoded protein is CSAKGLPGGTDTQYF.